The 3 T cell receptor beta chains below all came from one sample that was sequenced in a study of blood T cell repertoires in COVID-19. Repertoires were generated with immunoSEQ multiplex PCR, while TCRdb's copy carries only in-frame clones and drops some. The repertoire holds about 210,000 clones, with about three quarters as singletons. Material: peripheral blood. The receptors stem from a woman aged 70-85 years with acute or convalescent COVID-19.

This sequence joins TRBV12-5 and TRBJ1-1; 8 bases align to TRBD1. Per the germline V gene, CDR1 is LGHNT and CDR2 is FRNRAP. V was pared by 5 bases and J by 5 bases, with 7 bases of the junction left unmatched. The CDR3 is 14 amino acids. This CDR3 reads CASGPQTGVTEAFF. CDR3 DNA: TGTGCTAGTGGTCCACAGACAGGGGTGACTGAAGCTTTCTTT.

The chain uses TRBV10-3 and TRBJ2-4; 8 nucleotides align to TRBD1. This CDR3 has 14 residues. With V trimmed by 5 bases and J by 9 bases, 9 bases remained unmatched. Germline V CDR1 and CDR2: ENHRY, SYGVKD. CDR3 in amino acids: CAISNPGQVVIQYF. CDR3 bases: TGTGCCATCAGTAATCCGGGACAGGTAGTCATTCAGTACTTC.

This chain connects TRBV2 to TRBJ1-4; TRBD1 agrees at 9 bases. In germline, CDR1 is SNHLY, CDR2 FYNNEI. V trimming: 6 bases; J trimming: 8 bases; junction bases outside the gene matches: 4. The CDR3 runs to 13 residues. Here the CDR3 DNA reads TGTGCCAGCAGCCGGGACAGGGAAGAAAAACTGTTTTTT. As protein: CASSRDREEKLFF.